The 24 T cell receptor beta chains below all came from one sample that was sequenced in a study of blood T cell repertoires in COVID-19. The repertoire was sequenced with immunoSEQ multiplex PCR; TCRdb's copy has only in-frame clones and lacks some. The profile covers approximately 94,000 clones, with approximately 89% appearing a single time and roughly 2.1% taken by the ten largest. Source material: peripheral blood. The receptors were gathered from a man aged 50-60 years with active COVID-19.

The chain links TRBV7-9 to TRBJ2-1; TRBD2 matches 9 bases. CDR1 is SEHNR and CDR2 is FQNEAQ in the germline V gene (reference sequence). There are 17 residues in the CDR3. V lost 0 bases to trimming and J lost 9 bases; unmatched junction nucleotides: 12. The CDR3 protein is CASSLALASGKGAEQFF. As DNA, the CDR3 is TGTGCCAGCAGCTTAGCTTTGGCTAGCGGGAAAGGGGCTGAGCAGTTCTTC. Drawing the rest from reference TRBV7-9 and TRBJ2-1, the complete variable domain is DTGVSQNPRHKITKRGQNVTFRCDPISEHNRLYWYRQTLGQGPEFLTYFQNEAQLEKSRLLSDRFSAERPKGSFSTLEIQRTEQGDSAMYLCASSLALASGKGAEQFFGPGTRLTVL.

This clone was seen only a few times. The chain links TRBV19 to TRBJ1-6; unclear D gene. Germline CDR1 is LNHDA and CDR2 is SQIVND (reference sequence). The CDR3 has 13 amino acids. V was pared by 5 bases and J by 7 bases, with 9 bases between. The CDR3 here is CASSQRVNSPLHF. The CDR3 bases are TGTGCCAGTAGTCAACGGGTCAATTCACCCCTCCACTTT. The whole variable domain, filled in from reference TRBV19 and TRBJ1-6, reads DGGITQSPKYLFRKEGQNVTLSCEQNLNHDAMYWYRQDPGQGLRLIYYSQIVNDFQKGDIAEGYSVSREKKESFPLTVTSAQKNPTAFYLCASSQRVNSPLHFGNGTRLTVT.

The chain links TRBV6-5 to TRBJ1-1; 9 bases align to TRBD1. The germline gives CDR1 MNHEY, CDR2 SVGAGI. This CDR3 comprises 14 residues. Trimming cost V 6 bases and J 4 bases; bases outside gene matches: 6. This chain's CDR3 is CASSDYRGPTEAFF. CDR3 bases: TGTGCCAGCAGCGACTACAGGGGGCCCACTGAAGCTTTCTTT.

CDR3 sequence (DNA): TGTGCCAGCAGACCCGGGACAGGGTCGACTGAAGCTTTCTTT. Translated: CASRPGTGSTEAFF. This chain uses TRBV7-3 with TRBJ1-1; 9 positions match TRBD1. With 6 bases clipped from V and 5 bases from J, the junction kept 7 bases outside the gene matches. Germline lookup yields CDR1 SGHTA and CDR2 FQGTGA. The CDR3 is 14 amino acids. The variable domain in full, completed from reference TRBV7-3 and TRBJ1-1, reads GAGVSQTPSNKVTEKGKYVELRCDPISGHTALYWYRQSLGQGPEFLIYFQGTGAADDSGLPNDRFFAVRPEGSVSTLKIQRTERGDSAVYLCASRPGTGSTEAFFGQGTRLTVV.

The chain is built from TRBV5-4 and TRBJ2-7; 8 bases are shared with TRBD1. CDR1 SGHNT and CDR2 YYREEE come from the germline V gene (reference sequence). Unmatched junction bases numbered 8, after V lost 4 bases and J lost 2 bases. The CDR3 has 15 amino acids. CDR3 in amino acids: CASSRDGQGAYEQYF. The DNA for the CDR3 is TGTGCCAGCAGCCGTGATGGACAGGGCGCCTACGAGCAGTACTTC.

V is TRBV5-4 and J is TRBJ2-1; tentative D call: TRBD2 (6 bases). CDR1 is SGHNT and CDR2 is YYREEE in the germline V gene (reference sequence). The CDR3 is made up of 16 amino acids. Between the trimmed V and J ends, which lost 5 bases and 0 bases, there was a span of 15 bases. This chain's CDR3 is CASSMGSGDSYNEQFF. Written as DNA, the CDR3 is TGTGCCAGCAGTATGGGATCGGGGGACTCCTACAATGAGCAGTTCTTC.

This chain uses TRBV9 with TRBJ2-6; TRBD1 matches 7 bases. CDR1 is SGDLS and CDR2 is YYNGEE in the germline V gene. The CDR3 is made up of 19 amino acids. V dropped 4 bases and J dropped 0; count of bases not matched to a gene: 13. CDR3 amino acids: CASSNPRDSVFSGANVLTF. CDR3 DNA: TGTGCCAGCAGCAACCCTAGGGACAGTGTTTTCTCTGGGGCCAACGTCCTGACTTTC.

This clone turned up a few times. This chain uses TRBV20-1 with TRBJ1-1; D remains ambiguous. V was clipped by 3 bases and J by 3 bases, with 11 bases between them. CDR1 is DFQATT and CDR2 is SNEGSKA in the germline V gene (reference sequence). This CDR3 is 13 amino acids long. CDR3 in amino acids: CSASAYSYTEAFF. The CDR3 DNA reads TGCAGTGCTAGTGCCTACAGTTACACTGAAGCTTTCTTT.

The V and J genes are TRBV7-9 and TRBJ2-5; TRBD2 might be the D (5 bases). CDR1 is SEHNR, CDR2 FQNEAQ, per germline (reference sequence). V lost 5 bases and J 3 bases, leaving 10 bases between the germline ends. The CDR3 sequence is 13 residues long. The CDR3 is CASSLDGEETQYF. The CDR3 DNA follows: TGTGCCAGCAGCCTTGACGGGGAAGAGACCCAGTACTTC.

This clone appeared a few times. The V and J genes are TRBV27 and TRBJ2-6, with 8 bases that match TRBD1. This CDR3 spans 16 amino acids. The V gene end was trimmed by 3 bases and the J gene end by 1 base; junction bases not matched to a gene: 2. Germline CDR1 reads MNHEY; CDR2 reads SMNVEV (reference sequence). The CDR3: CASSFRDRSGANVLTF. The CDR3 bases are TGTGCCAGCAGTTTCAGGGACAGGTCTGGGGCCAACGTCCTGACTTTC.

The rearrangement joins TRBV6-5 to TRBJ2-7, with D tentatively TRBD1 (5 bases). The length of the CDR3 is 15 residues. CDR1 MNHEY and CDR2 SVGAGI come from the germline V gene. V shed 6 bases and J shed 1 base, with 16 bases lying between them. This chain's CDR3 is CASSPGVGLSYEQYF. Written as DNA, the CDR3 is TGTGCCAGCAGCCCCGGAGTGGGGCTATCCTACGAGCAGTACTTC.

The CDR3 sequence is CASVEGQGYSNQPQHF. The CDR3 DNA reads as TGTGCCAGCGTAGAAGGACAGGGTTATAGCAATCAGCCCCAGCATTTT. The chain has TRBV19 and TRBJ1-5; 8 bases match TRBD1. CDR1 and CDR2 from the germline V gene are LNHDA and SQIVND (reference sequence). V shed 9 bases, J shed 0 bases, and the junction held 10 bases outside the gene matches. CDR3 length: 16 amino acids.

The chain employs TRBV9 and TRBJ2-3; D call uncertain. Germline CDR1 is SGDLS and CDR2 is YYNGEE. Trimming shortened V by 0 bases and J by 2 bases, and 7 bases separated the two germline ends. The CDR3 has 14 residues. CDR3 sequence reads: CASSVAGLTDTQYF. The CDR3 coding sequence is TGTGCCAGCAGCGTAGCAGGCCTCACAGATACGCAGTATTTT. Full variable domain (remainder filled in from reference TRBV9 and TRBJ2-3): DSGVTQTPKHLITATGQRVTLRCSPRSGDLSVYWYQQSLDQGLQFLIQYYNGEERAKGNILERFSAQQFPDLHSELNLSSLELGDSALYFCASSVAGLTDTQYFGPGTRLTVL.

This sequence joins TRBV9 and TRBJ1-4, with 10 bases identical to TRBD1. Per the germline V gene, CDR1 is SGDLS and CDR2 is YYNGEE. The CDR3 is made up of 14 amino acids. The junction had 5 bases not matched to a gene; V was cut back by 4 bases and J by 8 bases. The CDR3, as DNA: TGTGCCAGCAGCCACGGACAGGGGGGCGAAAAACTGTTTTTT. Translating it yields CASSHGQGGEKLFF.

This chain uses TRBV3-1 (or the pseudogene TRBV3-2) with TRBJ1-1; possible D gene TRBD1, 6 bases. From germline, CDR1 is LGHDT and CDR2 YNNKEL (reference sequence). The V end was cut by 4 bases, the J end by 1 base, with 10 bases between. The CDR3 consists of 14 residues. The DNA of the CDR3 is TGTGCCAGCAGCCCCGGGACAAGGAACACTGAAGCTTTCTTT. Translation: CASSPGTRNTEAFF.

The gene calls are TRBV1 and TRBJ2-1; the table's D call, TRBD2, was not checked against the DNA. TRBV1 is a documented pseudogene. This CDR3 spans 15 amino acids. The CDR3 region is CTSSPRGGSSNEQFF. The CDR3 DNA reads as TGCACCAGCAGCCCGCGGGGCGGGAGTTCGAATGAGCAGTTCTTC.

The genes are TRBV3-1 (or the pseudogene TRBV3-2) and TRBJ2-3, with TRBD2 matching 9 bases. This CDR3 comprises 16 residues. The trim removed 1 base at V and 6 bases at J, leaving 8 bases unmatched. Germline CDR1 is LGHDT and CDR2 is YNNKEL (reference sequence). CDR3 sequence reads: CASSQVRTSVSDTQYF. Here the CDR3 DNA reads TGTGCCAGCAGCCAAGTCAGGACTAGCGTATCGGATACGCAGTATTTT.

The chain couples TRBV5-1 to TRBJ2-1; 7 bases match TRBD1. The germline V gene has CDR1 SGHRS and CDR2 YFSETQ. This CDR3 has 14 residues. V gave up 4 bases and J gave up 4 bases; unmatched junction bases: 5. The CDR3 region has the DNA TGCGCCAGCAGCAGAAGACAGGGATACAATGAGCAGTTCTTC. Protein: CASSRRQGYNEQFF.

This clone was seen just once. The chain uses TRBV24-1 and TRBJ1-1; D perhaps matches TRBD1 (5 bases). The CDR3 is made up of 13 amino acids. In germline, CDR1 is KGHDR, CDR2 SFDVKD. With 2 bases removed from V and 8 bases from J, the gap between germline ends came to 11 bases. The CDR3 sequence: CATSDWAGNEAFF. The CDR3 DNA reads TGTGCCACCAGTGATTGGGCAGGGAACGAAGCTTTCTTT.

The gene calls are TRBV11-3 and TRBJ2-1, with 9 nucleotides matching TRBD2. J gave up 2 bases and V 2 bases, and 4 bases lay outside the gene matches. Germline assignment: CDR1 SGHNT and CDR2 YENEEA. CDR3 length: 16 amino acids. In DNA, the CDR3 is TGTGCCAGCAGCTTAAGGACTAGCGCTCCCTACAATGAGCAGTTCTTC. Its protein is CASSLRTSAPYNEQFF.

The chain has TRBV10-3 and TRBJ2-3; 9 bases match TRBD2. In germline, CDR1 is ENHRY, CDR2 SYGVKD. CDR3 length: 16 residues. V shed 6 bases and J 3 bases; nucleotides not matched to a gene: 10. This CDR3 is CAISDPSGIVTDTQYF. The CDR3, as DNA: TGTGCCATCAGCGACCCTAGCGGGATCGTGACAGATACGCAGTATTTT.

In the case of this clone: Distinct nucleotide sequences in the sample also encode this CDR3. V usage is TRBV18 and J usage is TRBJ2-2; 7 bases fit TRBD1. The CDR3 length is 13 residues. The germline V gene has CDR1 KGHSH and CDR2 LQKENI. The junction had 1 base not matched to a gene; V was cut back by 1 base and J by 8 bases. CDR3 in amino acids: CASSPQGAGELFF. CDR3 sequence (DNA): TGTGCCAGCTCACCACAGGGGGCTGGGGAGCTGTTTTTT.

This clone was counted a single time. The CDR3 nucleotides read TGTGCCAGCAGCTTGACGCGGGCGGCGAACACCGGGGAGCTGTTTTTT. It encodes CASSLTRAANTGELFF. This chain connects TRBV5-4 to TRBJ2-2, with a weak D call TRBD2 (5 bases). This CDR3 comprises 16 residues. Trimming removed 1 base from V and 0 bases from J, with 10 bases in between. CDR1 is SGHNT and CDR2 is YYREEE in the germline V gene (reference sequence).

The CDR3 spells CASSQAGTGTKQYV. For the CDR3, the DNA is TGCGCCAGCAGCCAAGCTGGGACAGGGACAAAGCAGTACGTC. The chain recombines TRBV4-1 with TRBJ2-7, with TRBD1 matching 9 bases. Looked up from germline, CDR1 is MGHRA and CDR2 is YSYEKL. This CDR3 has 14 residues. V shed 1 base and J 8 bases; nucleotides not matched to a gene: 6.